This T cell receptor beta chain originates from a study of blood T cell repertoires in COVID-19. On the study more broadly: The United States, Italy and Spain were the sources of the acute and convalescent COVID-19 samples. The analysed material was cDNA or gDNA that came from T cells, B-cell-depleted T cells, or PBMCs.

Original analysis: From reference gene primer amplification, estimates of nucleated cell counts were derived. TCRdb keeps only in-frame clones here, not all; method: immunoSEQ multiplex PCR. V and J calls plus clone size are reproduced from that table; the DNA served to infer D and trimming. The table includes 220,000 or so clones, 85% to 90% detected once. Germline CDR1 is LNHDA and CDR2 is SQIVND (reference sequence). Trimming removed 7 bases from V and 2 bases from J, with 3 bases in between. This CDR3 spans 12 amino acids. Membership in each cohort depended on participant-reported clinical history.

The sequenced sample consisted of PBMCs or T cells enriched from blood (not recorded which). This chain joins TRBV19 and TRBJ2-6, with unresolved D. The source is a man between 50 and 59 years old who had been exposed to COVID-19. The CDR3 nucleotides are TGTGCCAGTACAACTGGGGCCAACGTCCTGACTTTC. Its protein is CASTTGANVLTF.